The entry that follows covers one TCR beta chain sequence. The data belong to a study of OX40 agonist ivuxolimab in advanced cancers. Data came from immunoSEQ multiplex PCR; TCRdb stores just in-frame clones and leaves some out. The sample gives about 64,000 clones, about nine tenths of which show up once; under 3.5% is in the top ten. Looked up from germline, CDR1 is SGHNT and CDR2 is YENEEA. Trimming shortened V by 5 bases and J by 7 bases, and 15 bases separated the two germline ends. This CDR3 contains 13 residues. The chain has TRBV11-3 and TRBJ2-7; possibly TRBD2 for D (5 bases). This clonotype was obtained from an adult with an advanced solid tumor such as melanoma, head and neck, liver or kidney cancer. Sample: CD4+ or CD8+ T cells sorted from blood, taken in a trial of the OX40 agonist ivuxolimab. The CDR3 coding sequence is TGTGCCAGCAGCCCGGGGTTCGTAGCGGAGCAGTACTTC. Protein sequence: CASSPGFVAEQYF.